This T cell receptor beta chain was documented in a study of high-grade serous ovarian cancer treatment subgroups. Trimming took 3 bases from V and 4 from J, leaving 9 bases between them. Germline loops: CDR1 SQVTM, CDR2 ANQGSEA. The CDR3 loop spans 12 amino acids. TCRdb's table, derived via immunoSEQ multiplex PCR, lists solely in-frame clones and lacks some. In the table there are 4,500 or so clones, around 77% of which are singletons. Tumor samples were taken before definitive surgery or chemotherapy. The V and J genes are TRBV29-1 and TRBJ2-5; D is possibly TRBD2 (6 bases). The sequence was collected from a human donor with high-grade serous ovarian cancer. The sample consisted of tumor tissue. The CDR3 is CSVERGSETQYF. The CDR3 region has the DNA TGCAGCGTTGAGCGGGGATCAGAGACCCAGTACTTC.